Presented here are 17 T cell receptor beta chains from one specimen sequenced in a study of blood T cell repertoires in COVID-19. TCRdb's copy holds only in-frame clones and misses some; the assay was immunoSEQ multiplex PCR. The sample yields 170,000 or so clones, about nine tenths seen once. The sequenced sample was peripheral blood. Every receptor here comes from a man between 18 and 35 years old who had recovered from COVID-19.

The gene calls are TRBV3-1 (or the pseudogene TRBV3-2) and TRBJ1-2; 11 bases align to TRBD1. CDR1 is LGHDT and CDR2 is YNNKEL in the germline V gene (reference sequence). The CDR3 covers 16 residues. J lost 2 bases, V lost 0 bases, and 2 bases had no gene match. CDR3 region: CASSQDGDRGNYGYTF. The CDR3, as DNA: TGTGCCAGCAGCCAAGATGGGGACAGGGGGAACTATGGCTACACCTTC.

The chain employs TRBV2 and TRBJ2-7; D is ambiguous. The CDR3 totals 14 residues. Germline V lookup: CDR1 SNHLY, CDR2 FYNNEI. The germline V and J ends were trimmed by 3 bases and 2 bases, with 11 bases remaining between them. The DNA for the CDR3 is TGTGCCAGCAGTGACAGATATTATACCTACGAGCAGTACTTC. Encoded protein: CASSDRYYTYEQYF.

The chain has TRBV19 and TRBJ2-7, with D maybe TRBD1 (5 bases). With 4 bases removed from V and 5 bases from J, the gap between germline ends came to 21 bases. CDR1 LNHDA and CDR2 SQIVND come from the germline V gene (reference sequence). This CDR3 spans 16 amino acids. The CDR3 coding sequence is TGTGCCAGTAGTACCGCAACTCGGGCCAGGGTCCACGAGCAGTACTTC. This encodes CASSTATRARVHEQYF.

J is TRBJ1-1 and V is TRBV14, with TRBD1 as a possible D gene (5 bases). Trimming pared 0 bases from V and 6 bases from J, leaving 14 bases between. The CDR3 totals 15 residues. Germline CDR1 reads SGHDN; CDR2 reads FVKESK. CDR3 loop: CASSQDVGPFAEAFF. CDR3 in DNA: TGTGCCAGCAGCCAAGACGTGGGGCCTTTCGCTGAAGCTTTCTTT.

The rearrangement uses TRBV9 and TRBJ2-1; D perhaps matches TRBD2 (5 bases). The CDR3 totals 12 residues. V was clipped by 0 bases and J by 10 bases, with 8 bases between them. Germline assignment: CDR1 SGDLS and CDR2 YYNGEE. The CDR3 coding sequence is TGTGCCAGCAGCGTAGCTACGGGGGAGCAGTTCTTC. Its translation: CASSVATGEQFF.

This clone was picked up one time. The chain couples TRBV18 to TRBJ2-7, with TRBD1 identical over 10 bases. The CDR3 has 14 amino acids. Germline V gene lookup returns CDR1 KGHSH and CDR2 LQKENI. V shed 5 bases and J 3 bases; nucleotides not matched to a gene: 4. CDR3 nucleotides: TGTGCCAGCTCAGGCGGACAGGGGGGCTACGAGCAGTACTTC. Protein: CASSGGQGGYEQYF.

The chain combines TRBV10-3 with TRBJ2-7; tentatively, D is TRBD2 (5 bases). Germline CDR1 ENHRY, CDR2 SYGVKD. V was shortened by 7 bases and J by 3 bases, with 19 bases between the two germline ends. The CDR3 sequence is 15 residues long. The CDR3 loop reads CAITPGKRTDYEQYF. The DNA of the CDR3 is TGTGCCATCACCCCGGGGAAGCGTACAGACTACGAGCAGTACTTC.

This rearrangement joins TRBV28 to TRBJ2-1; 8 bases are shared with TRBD1. V gave up 5 bases and J gave up 4 bases; unmatched junction bases: 4. The CDR3 totals 14 residues. Germline V CDR1 and CDR2: MDHEN, SYDVKM. CDR3 in amino acids: CASSQGARYNEQFF. The CDR3 bases are TGTGCCAGCAGTCAGGGGGCGAGGTACAATGAGCAGTTCTTC.

This clone was picked up one time. CDR3 sequence: CASSWRGSRSYNEQFF. The CDR3 DNA follows: TGTGCCAGCAGTTGGCGGGGGAGCCGCTCCTACAATGAGCAGTTCTTC. The V and J genes are TRBV5-6 and TRBJ2-1; 7 bases are a match to TRBD2. Germline V gene sequence: CDR1 SGHDT, CDR2 YYEEEE. The CDR3 loop spans 16 amino acids. The trim removed 5 bases at V and 0 bases at J, leaving 8 bases unmatched.

The rearrangement joins TRBV4-1 to TRBJ2-5, with D perhaps TRBD2 (6 bases). This CDR3 spans 16 amino acids. Germline values: CDR1 MGHRA, CDR2 YSYEKL. Trimming took 1 base from V and 2 from J, leaving 14 bases between them. The CDR3, as DNA: TGCGCCAGCAGCCAAGGACTAGTCTGGAAGCAAGAGACCCAGTACTTC. It translates to CASSQGLVWKQETQYF.

CDR3 sequence (DNA): TGTGCCAGCAGGAGCGGGACTAGCAAAAATACGCAGTATTTT. It translates to CASRSGTSKNTQYF. J is TRBJ2-3 and V is TRBV6-5, with 9 bases that match TRBD2. Germline V gene sequence: CDR1 MNHEY, CDR2 SVGAGI. The CDR3 is 14 residues long. With V trimmed by 6 bases and J by 7 bases, 8 bases remained unmatched.

This clone has more than one count but fewer than ten. CDR3 residues: CASSDFWSAYEQYF. The CDR3 DNA reads TGTGCCAGCAGTGATTTCTGGTCGGCCTACGAGCAGTACTTC. The chain joins TRBV2 to TRBJ2-7; D unclear. Trimming took off 3 bases at V and 2 bases at J, with 11 bases between the two ends. The germline gives CDR1 SNHLY, CDR2 FYNNEI. The CDR3 extends over 14 amino acids.

The rearrangement links TRBV7-2 to TRBJ2-3, with D tentatively TRBD2 (5 bases). This CDR3 comprises 14 residues. The germline CDR1 and CDR2 sequences are SGHTA and FQGNSA. Trimming removed 1 base from V and 3 bases from J, with 8 bases in between. Here the CDR3 reads CASSLETGTDTQYF. CDR3 DNA sequence: TGTGCCAGCAGCTTAGAAACGGGAACAGATACGCAGTATTTT.

The chain couples TRBV5-1 to TRBJ1-1; 7 bases are a match to TRBD1. Looked up from germline, CDR1 is SGHRS and CDR2 is YFSETQ. This CDR3 has 16 amino acids. J was trimmed by 3 bases and V by 6 bases; bases with no gene match: 14. The CDR3 DNA follows: TGCGCCAGCACCCTAATAGGGACAGATATCTACACTGAAGCTTTCTTT. Translated: CASTLIGTDIYTEAFF.

This sequence joins TRBV19 and TRBJ1-1, with no clear D. Deletions cut 3 bases from V and 1 base from J, with 18 bases between. The CDR3 consists of 17 residues. Germline V gene sequence: CDR1 LNHDA, CDR2 SQIVND (reference sequence). CDR3 sequence (DNA): TGTGCCAGTAGTATTGATATCGGGTGGACTTCGAACACTGAAGCTTTCTTT. This codes for CASSIDIGWTSNTEAFF.

The genes are TRBV9 and TRBJ2-7, with D possibly being TRBD2 (5 bases). V gave up 0 bases and J gave up 0 bases, with 7 bases separating them. Germline V gives CDR1 SGDLS, CDR2 YYNGEE. This CDR3 spans 14 amino acids. The CDR3: CASSVGGISYEQYF. DNA of the CDR3: TGTGCCAGCAGCGTAGGAGGGATCTCCTACGAGCAGTACTTC. The whole variable domain, remainder taken from reference TRBV9 and TRBJ2-7, is DSGVTQTPKHLITATGQRVTLRCSPRSGDLSVYWYQQSLDQGLQFLIQYYNGEERAKGNILERFSAQQFPDLHSELNLSSLELGDSALYFCASSVGGISYEQYFGPGTRLTVT.

V is TRBV7-2 and J is TRBJ2-5; the match to TRBD2 covers 9 bases. Trimming removed 8 bases from V and 5 bases from J; junction bases left unmatched: 9. Germline CDR1 SGHTA, CDR2 FQGNSA. CDR3 size: 14 residues. CDR3 protein: CASALAGAGETQYF. CDR3 bases: TGTGCCAGCGCTTTAGCGGGAGCGGGGGAGACCCAGTACTTC.